This T cell receptor beta chain was obtained from a study of human T cells and chemical hapten exposure. The wider study: Patients had diphenylcyclopropenone applied to the scalp weekly throughout the roughly 22-week study.

In germline, CDR1 is KGHSH, CDR2 LQKENI. The germline V and J ends were trimmed by 0 bases and 1 base, with 3 bases remaining between them. This CDR3 has 13 residues. A single record per CDR3 protein comes from TCRdb applying MiXCR to the RACE reads. The data contain 30,000 to 40,000 distinct CDR3 sequences, roughly an eighth of them seen just once; the ten biggest clones take up 1.9%. Documented time point: pre-sensitization, week 0. Documented treatment: therapeutic diphenylcyclopropenone sensitization with weekly scalp DPC. It was unfractionated whole blood from which total RNA was extracted. This clonotype was recorded at least ten times.

The sequence derives from a woman in her thirties or forties with alopecia areata. Some clones in this sample may be carry-over from other donors' samples. The gene calls are TRBV18 and TRBJ2-5; the D is unclear. The sample in question was whole blood, obtained in connection with sensitization to the hapten diphenylcyclopropenone (DPC). The CDR3 region is CASSPPSQETQYF. The CDR3 nucleotides read TGTGCCAGCTCACCACCGAGCCAAGAGACCCAGTACTTC.